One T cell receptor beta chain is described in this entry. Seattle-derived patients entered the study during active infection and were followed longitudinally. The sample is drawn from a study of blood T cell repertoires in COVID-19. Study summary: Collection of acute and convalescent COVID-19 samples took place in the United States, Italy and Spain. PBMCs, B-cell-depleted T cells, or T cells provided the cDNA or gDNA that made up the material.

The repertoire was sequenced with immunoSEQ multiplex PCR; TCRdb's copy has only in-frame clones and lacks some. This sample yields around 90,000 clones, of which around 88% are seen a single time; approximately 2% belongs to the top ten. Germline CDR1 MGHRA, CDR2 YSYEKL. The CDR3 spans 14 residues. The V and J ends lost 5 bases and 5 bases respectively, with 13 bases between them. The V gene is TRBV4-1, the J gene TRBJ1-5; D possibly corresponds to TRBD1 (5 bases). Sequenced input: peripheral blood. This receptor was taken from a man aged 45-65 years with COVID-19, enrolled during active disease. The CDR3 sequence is CASSETQGYQPQHF. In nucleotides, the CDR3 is TGCGCCAGCAGCGAGACGCAGGGCTATCAGCCCCAGCATTTT.